The text below deals with one T cell receptor (beta chain). Time point indicated: newly diagnosed, previously untreated cHL patient sample. Untreated, newly diagnosed classical Hodgkin lymphoma PBMCs were used for comparison. These data belong to a study of PD-1 blockade in classical Hodgkin lymphoma. The CDR3 contains 13 residues. The germline V gene has CDR1 LGHNT and CDR2 FRNRAP. V lost 2 bases, J lost 10 bases, and 14 bases lay in between. The assay was immunoSEQ multiplex PCR, and TCRdb's table has in-frame clones only and misses some. Here the sample spans some 70,000 clones, about 93% being singletons.

V and J are TRBV12-5 and TRBJ1-1; D possibly corresponds to TRBD1 (5 bases). The material sequenced was peripheral blood mononuclear cells (PBMCs). The origin of this receptor is a human donor with classical Hodgkin lymphoma. DNA for the CDR3: TGTGCTAGTGGTTTGTCCCCGGATAGGGGAGCTTTCTTT. The encoded protein is CASGLSPDRGAFF.